A single sample gave rise to the 7 T cell receptor beta chains below, sequenced in a study of blood T cell repertoires in COVID-19. Profiling relied on immunoSEQ multiplex PCR, and the TCRdb table lists in-frame clones only, not all of them. This sample has about 200,000 clones, with more than 75% found just once. The sequenced material came from peripheral blood. These receptors all stem from a person aged 65 to 85 with COVID-19, enrolled during active disease.

This clone was detected only a few times. This chain connects TRBV12-5 to TRBJ1-2, with D tentatively TRBD1 (5 bases). Germline V CDR1 and CDR2: LGHNT, FRNRAP. This CDR3 has 13 residues. V was shortened by 9 bases and J by 3 bases, with 14 bases between the two germline ends. The CDR3 region is CARGSRVDYGYTF. In DNA, the CDR3 is TGTGCTAGAGGATCCAGGGTTGACTATGGCTACACCTTC.

The chain is built from TRBV4-3 and TRBJ2-3; D uncertain. Germline values: CDR1 LGHNA, CDR2 YSLEER. This CDR3 contains 15 residues. Trimming removed 0 bases from V and 1 base from J, with 8 bases in between. The CDR3 here is CASSQDGGRTDTQYF. The CDR3 DNA follows: TGCGCCAGCAGCCAAGATGGCGGCCGCACAGATACGCAGTATTTT.

The DNA for the CDR3 is TGTGCCAGCAGCTTCTCAGGACTAGCGGGGGGGCCGAATACGCAGTATTTT. Translation gives CASSFSGLAGGPNTQYF. The chain joins TRBV7-8 to TRBJ2-3; TRBD2 agrees at 15 bases. V was clipped by 3 bases and J by 7 bases; unmatched bases: 8. The CDR3 extends over 17 amino acids. Germline assignment: CDR1 SGHVS and CDR2 FQNEAQ.

V gene TRBV29-1 combines with J gene TRBJ1-5; 11 nucleotides agree with TRBD1. Germline values: CDR1 SQVTM, CDR2 ANQGSEA. With V trimmed by 6 bases and J by 1 base, 2 bases remained unmatched. There are 14 residues in the CDR3. The CDR3 spells CSVGDRGSNQPQHF. The CDR3 DNA follows: TGCAGCGTAGGGGACAGGGGGAGCAATCAGCCCCAGCATTTT.

The genes are TRBV13 and TRBJ2-1, with 9 nucleotides matching TRBD1. Germline CDR1 is PRHDT and CDR2 is FYEKMQ (reference sequence). V lost 6 bases and J lost 0; bases outside the gene matches: 6. The CDR3 spans 16 residues. Here the CDR3 DNA reads TGTGCCAGCAGTTCTACAGGGGGCAGCTCCTACAATGAGCAGTTCTTC. As protein: CASSSTGGSSYNEQFF.

CDR3 loop: CASRLKIAGAESGELFF. CDR3 sequence (DNA): TGCGCCAGCAGACTAAAGATAGCGGGAGCAGAGTCCGGGGAGCTGTTTTTT. The V call is TRBV4-1, the J call TRBJ2-2; TRBD2 aligns across 9 bases. Looked up from germline, CDR1 is MGHRA and CDR2 is YSYEKL. Losses at the gene ends were 6 bases for V and 6 bases for J; bases not matched to a gene: 14. The CDR3 extends over 17 amino acids.

V usage is TRBV4-3 and J usage is TRBJ1-6; TRBD1 might be the D (6 bases). The germline V and J ends were trimmed by 1 base and 9 bases, with 13 bases remaining between them. The CDR3 is made up of 15 amino acids. Germline V gives CDR1 LGHNA, CDR2 YSLEER. This CDR3 is CASSQGVDSSSPLHF. CDR3 nucleotides: TGCGCCAGCAGCCAAGGGGTGGACAGTAGTTCACCCCTCCACTTT.